What follows is one T cell receptor (beta chain) and its context. This entry comes from a study of T cell responses to AZD1222 COVID-19 vaccine. Clones were sequenced by immunoSEQ multiplex PCR, and TCRdb holds only the in-frame ones, with some missing. The sample has some 130,000 clones; over 90% are singletons. Germline values: CDR1 SGHRS, CDR2 YFSETQ. V lost 0 bases and J lost 4, with 11 bases in between. The CDR3 is 15 residues long. This clonotype originated in an adult in good health. The chain employs TRBV5-1 and TRBJ2-1; D is possibly TRBD1 (5 bases). The specimen was peripheral blood, collected on day 0 of AZD1222 vaccination. The CDR3 DNA sequence: TGCGCCAGCAGCTTGGGGGCAGGACATTACAATGAGCAGTTCTTC. Translating it yields CASSLGAGHYNEQFF.